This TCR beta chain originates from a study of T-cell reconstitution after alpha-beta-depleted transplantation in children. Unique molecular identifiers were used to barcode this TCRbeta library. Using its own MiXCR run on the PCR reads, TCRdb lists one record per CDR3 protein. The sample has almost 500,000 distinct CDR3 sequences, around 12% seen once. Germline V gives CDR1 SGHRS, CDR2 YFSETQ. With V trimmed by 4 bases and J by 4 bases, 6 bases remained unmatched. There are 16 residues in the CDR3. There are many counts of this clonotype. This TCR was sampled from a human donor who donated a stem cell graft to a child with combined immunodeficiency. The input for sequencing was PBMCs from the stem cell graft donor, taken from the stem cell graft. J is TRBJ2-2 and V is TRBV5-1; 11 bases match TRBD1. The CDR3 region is CASSPRTGGFTGELFF. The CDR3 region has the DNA TGCGCCAGCAGCCCCAGGACAGGGGGCTTCACCGGGGAGCTGTTTTTT.